This T cell receptor (beta chain) emerged from a study of technical replicates of blood from a handful of donors. Assay: immunoSEQ multiplex PCR; the TCRdb copy retains only in-frame clones and omits some. Among fewer than 15,000 clones listed, 70% to 80% were seen once. Germline lookup yields CDR1 SNHLY and CDR2 FYNNEI. The CDR3 loop spans 13 amino acids. Trimming cost V 10 bases and J 4 bases; bases outside gene matches: 6. The rearrangement joins TRBV2 to TRBJ2-1, with 8 bases aligning to TRBD1. The sample taken for sequencing was PBMCs. This TCR came from a human donor in good health. The CDR3 DNA follows: TGTGCCACAATGGACAGGGTTTACAATGAGCAGTTCTTC. Its protein is CATMDRVYNEQFF.